The 9 T cell receptor beta chains given below trace back to one sample, sequenced in a study of blood T cell repertoires in COVID-19. The data were produced by immunoSEQ multiplex PCR, yet TCRdb's version contains in-frame clones alone and is incomplete. The table records 85,000 to 95,000 clones, 75% to 90% of them present only once. The specimen was peripheral blood. These receptors came from an elderly woman with acute or convalescent COVID-19.

The CDR3 DNA sequence: TGCGCCACTCGCGCAGGCTCTGGGGCCAACGTCCTGACTTTC. This codes for CATRAGSGANVLTF. The gene calls are TRBV5-1 and TRBJ2-6; D gene ambiguous. Per the germline V gene, CDR1 is SGHRS and CDR2 is YFSETQ. V lost 9 bases and J 0 bases, leaving 10 bases between the germline ends. The CDR3 totals 14 residues.

The genes are TRBV19 and TRBJ1-5; possibly TRBD1 for D (5 bases). CDR1 LNHDA and CDR2 SQIVND come from the germline V gene (reference sequence). The CDR3 is 14 amino acids. V lost 6 bases and J lost 1, with 10 bases in between. CDR3 sequence: CASRGGGSNQPQHF. CDR3 coding DNA: TGTGCCAGTAGGGGCGGGGGGAGCAATCAGCCCCAGCATTTT.

This clone was recorded only once. V and J are TRBV6-5 and TRBJ1-5; no reliable D call. Germline V gene lookup returns CDR1 MNHEY and CDR2 SVGAGI. V gave up 6 bases and J gave up 6 bases, with 18 bases separating them. There are 15 residues in the CDR3. CDR3 sequence reads: CASSRTLEVSQPQHF. DNA for the CDR3: TGTGCCAGCAGCCGTACTCTGGAGGTCTCTCAGCCCCAGCATTTT.

The sample holds a few counts of this clone. The V and J genes are TRBV7-2 and TRBJ1-2; TRBD1 matches 8 bases. CDR3 length: 13 amino acids. Germline assignment: CDR1 SGHTA and CDR2 FQGNSA. J gave up 3 bases and V 7 bases, and 4 bases lay outside the gene matches. For the CDR3, the DNA is TGTGCCAGCACACTGACAGGGGACTATGGCTACACCTTC. It specifies CASTLTGDYGYTF.

This sequence joins TRBV29-1 and TRBJ1-1, with D perhaps TRBD1 (5 bases). V was shortened by 4 bases and J by 4 bases, with 19 bases between the two germline ends. Per the germline V gene, CDR1 is SQVTM and CDR2 is ANQGSEA. CDR3 length equals 15 residues. The CDR3 sequence is CSVVGPGGGGTEAFF. CDR3 DNA: TGCAGCGTTGTTGGCCCTGGGGGGGGAGGCACTGAAGCTTTCTTT.

V gene TRBV2 combines with J gene TRBJ1-5; 9 bases are a match to TRBD1. V lost 0 bases, J lost 7 bases, and 1 base stayed unmatched. CDR3 length equals 14 residues. Looked up from germline, CDR1 is SNHLY and CDR2 is FYNNEI. The CDR3 spells CASSEADRGQPQHF. CDR3 bases: TGTGCCAGCAGTGAAGCGGACAGGGGCCAGCCCCAGCATTTT.

The CDR3 here is CASSPVGGSYNEQFF. The CDR3 coding sequence is TGCGCCAGCAGCCCCGTCGGGGGATCCTACAATGAGCAGTTCTTC. The chain recombines TRBV5-1 with TRBJ2-1; weak D call: TRBD2 (6 bases). CDR1 and CDR2 (germline): SGHRS, YFSETQ. This CDR3 comprises 15 residues. The V end lost 4 bases, the J end lost 1 base, and 12 bases lay between the germline ends.

The V and J genes are TRBV4-2 and TRBJ1-4; the match to TRBD1 covers 7 bases. The CDR3 contains 13 residues. CDR1 LGHNA and CDR2 YNFKEQ come from the germline V gene. V gave up 4 bases and J gave up 8 bases; unmatched junction bases: 4. DNA for the CDR3: TGTGCCAGCAGCCGAACAGGGGACGAAAAACTGTTTTTT. Amino acid sequence: CASSRTGDEKLFF.

This clone has just one count. CDR3 DNA sequence: TGTGCCAGCAGCTCCAAGGCAGGGCCCCCGGGGCAGTACTTC. Amino acid sequence: CASSSKAGPPGQYF. This chain connects TRBV5-4 to TRBJ2-7; D is possibly TRBD1 (5 bases). In germline, CDR1 is SGHNT, CDR2 YYREEE (reference sequence). Trimming left V 3 bases short and J 9 bases short, with 19 bases between. The CDR3 runs 14 residues.